This T cell receptor (beta chain) stems from a study of CD8+ T cells in alopecia areata. The treatment was: oral pan-JAK inhibitor, 5-10 mg twice daily. Investigators sorted PBMCs to obtain both CD4+ and CD8+ T cells. It was cDNA, reverse transcribed from extracted RNA, that served as the sequencing template. Clones were read by immunoSEQ multiplex PCR, and TCRdb kept only the in-frame ones, dropping some. The sample records about 60,000 clones, around 46% being singletons. This CDR3 contains 11 residues. V dropped 4 bases and J dropped 2 bases, with 6 bases sitting between them. Germline-derived CDR1 and CDR2 are SQVTM and ANQGSEA. Only a few counts were recorded for this clone.

Here the sequenced sample was CD8+ T cells sorted from blood, taken at approximately week 36, from a patient treated with tofacitinib. The chain uses TRBV29-1 and TRBJ2-7; no clear D. The clonotype comes from a human donor with alopecia areata. In DNA, the CDR3 is TGCAGCGTTGCAGGTGCCTACGAGCAGTACTTC. Its translation is CSVAGAYEQYF.